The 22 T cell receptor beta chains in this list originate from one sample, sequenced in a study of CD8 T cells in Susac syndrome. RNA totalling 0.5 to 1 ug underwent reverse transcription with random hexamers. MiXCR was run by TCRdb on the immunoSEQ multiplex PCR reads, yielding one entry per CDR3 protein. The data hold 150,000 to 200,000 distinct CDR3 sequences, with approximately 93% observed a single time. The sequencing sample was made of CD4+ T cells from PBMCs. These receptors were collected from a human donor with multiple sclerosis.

The CDR3 sequence: CASSQRTPSTGAFNEQFF. In nucleotides, the CDR3 is TGCGCCAGCAGCCAAAGAACACCTTCTACAGGGGCGTTCAATGAGCAGTTCTTC. The V call is TRBV4-1, the J call TRBJ2-1, with 7 bases fitting TRBD1. The trim removed 2 bases at V and 6 bases at J, leaving 16 bases unmatched. The CDR3 runs 18 residues. CDR1 is MGHRA, CDR2 YSYEKL, per germline.

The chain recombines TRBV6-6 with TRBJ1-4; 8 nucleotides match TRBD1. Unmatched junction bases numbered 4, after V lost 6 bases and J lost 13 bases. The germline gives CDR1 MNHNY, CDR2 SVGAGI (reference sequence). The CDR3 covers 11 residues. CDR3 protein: CASRGQGILFF. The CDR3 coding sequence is TGTGCCAGCAGAGGACAGGGAATACTGTTTTTT.

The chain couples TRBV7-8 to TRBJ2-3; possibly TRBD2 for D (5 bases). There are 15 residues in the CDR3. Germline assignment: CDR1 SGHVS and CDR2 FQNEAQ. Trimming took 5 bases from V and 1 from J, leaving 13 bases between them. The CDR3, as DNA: TGTGCCAGCAGCCGCTCGAGGGTCGGCACAGATACGCAGTATTTT. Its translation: CASSRSRVGTDTQYF.

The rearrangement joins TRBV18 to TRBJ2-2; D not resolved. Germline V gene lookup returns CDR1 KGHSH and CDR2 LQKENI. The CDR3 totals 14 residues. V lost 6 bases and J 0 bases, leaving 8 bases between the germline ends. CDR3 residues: CASSDLANTGELFF. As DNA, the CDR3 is TGTGCCAGCTCCGATCTTGCGAACACCGGGGAGCTGTTTTTT. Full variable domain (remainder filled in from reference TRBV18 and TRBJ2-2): NAGVMQNPRHLVRRRGQEARLRCSPMKGHSHVYWYRQLPEEGLKFMVYLQKENIIDESGMPKERFSAEFPKEGPSILRIQQVVRGDSAAYFCASSDLANTGELFFGEGSRLTVL.

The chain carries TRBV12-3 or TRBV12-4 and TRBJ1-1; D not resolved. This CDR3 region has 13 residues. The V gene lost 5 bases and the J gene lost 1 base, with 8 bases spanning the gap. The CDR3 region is CASSTGPNTEAFF. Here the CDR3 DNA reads TGTGCCAGCAGTACGGGCCCGAACACTGAAGCTTTCTTT.

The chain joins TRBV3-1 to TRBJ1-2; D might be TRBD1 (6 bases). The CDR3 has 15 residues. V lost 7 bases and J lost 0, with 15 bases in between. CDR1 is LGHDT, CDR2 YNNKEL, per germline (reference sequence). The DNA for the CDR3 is TGTGCCAGCACCGATGCGGCAGGGGCTAACTATGGCTACACCTTC. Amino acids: CASTDAAGANYGYTF.

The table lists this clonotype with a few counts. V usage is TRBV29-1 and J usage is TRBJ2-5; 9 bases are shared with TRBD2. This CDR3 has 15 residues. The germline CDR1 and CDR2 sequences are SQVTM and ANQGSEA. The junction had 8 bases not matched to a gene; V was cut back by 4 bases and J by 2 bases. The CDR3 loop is CSVVGLAGSQETQYF. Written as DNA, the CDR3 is TGCAGCGTTGTAGGGCTAGCGGGATCTCAAGAGACCCAGTACTTC.

The CDR3 DNA sequence: TGTGCCAGCAGTACCACGACCTACGAGCAGTACTTC. Amino acids: CASSTTTYEQYF. This chain connects TRBV28 to TRBJ2-7; D ambiguous. Trimming removed 5 bases at V and 2 bases at J, with 7 bases between. CDR3 length equals 12 residues. CDR1 MDHEN and CDR2 SYDVKM come from the germline V gene.

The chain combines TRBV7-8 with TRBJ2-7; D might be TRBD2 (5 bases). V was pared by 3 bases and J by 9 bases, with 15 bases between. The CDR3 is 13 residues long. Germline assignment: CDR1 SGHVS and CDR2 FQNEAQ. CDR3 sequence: CASSFPEGGAQYF. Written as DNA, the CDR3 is TGTGCCAGCAGCTTCCCCGAGGGCGGAGCGCAGTACTTC.

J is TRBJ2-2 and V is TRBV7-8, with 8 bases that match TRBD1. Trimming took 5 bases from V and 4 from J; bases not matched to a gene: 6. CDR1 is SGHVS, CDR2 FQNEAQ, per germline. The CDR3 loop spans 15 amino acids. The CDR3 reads CASSLSRGPTGELFF. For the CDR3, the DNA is TGTGCCAGCAGCCTATCCAGGGGGCCCACCGGGGAGCTGTTTTTT. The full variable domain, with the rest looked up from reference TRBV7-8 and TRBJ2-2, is GAGVSQSPRYKVAKRGQDVALRCDPISGHVSLFWYQQALGQGPEFLTYFQNEAQLDKSGLPSDRFFAERPEGSVSTLKIQRTQQEDSAVYLCASSLSRGPTGELFFGEGSRLTVL.

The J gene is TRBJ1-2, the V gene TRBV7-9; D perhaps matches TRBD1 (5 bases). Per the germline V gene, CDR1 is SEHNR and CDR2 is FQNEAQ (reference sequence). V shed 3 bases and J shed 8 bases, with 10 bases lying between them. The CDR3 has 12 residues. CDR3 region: CASSLGRRGYTF. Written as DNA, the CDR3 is TGTGCCAGCAGCTTGGGGCGACGAGGCTACACCTTC.

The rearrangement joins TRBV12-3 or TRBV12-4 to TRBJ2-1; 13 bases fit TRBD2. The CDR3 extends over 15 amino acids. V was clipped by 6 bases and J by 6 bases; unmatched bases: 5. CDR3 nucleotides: TGTGCCAGCAGAGGACTAGCGGGAGAGGGCAATGAGCAGTTCTTC. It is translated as CASRGLAGEGNEQFF.

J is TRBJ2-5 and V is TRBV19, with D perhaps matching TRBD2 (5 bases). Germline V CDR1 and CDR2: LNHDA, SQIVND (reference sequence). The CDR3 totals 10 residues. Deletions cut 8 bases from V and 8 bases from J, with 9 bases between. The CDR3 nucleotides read TGTGCCAGTGGGGAGAACACCCAGTACTTC. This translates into CASGENTQYF.

CDR3 in DNA: TGTGCCAGCAGTGCCACAGGGTTGTGGCAGCCCCAGCATTTT. It specifies CASSATGLWQPQHF. The chain carries TRBV28 and TRBJ1-5; D perhaps matches TRBD1 (6 bases). CDR3 length: 14 amino acids. V lost 5 bases and J lost 7, with 15 bases in between. Germline CDR1 is MDHEN and CDR2 is SYDVKM.

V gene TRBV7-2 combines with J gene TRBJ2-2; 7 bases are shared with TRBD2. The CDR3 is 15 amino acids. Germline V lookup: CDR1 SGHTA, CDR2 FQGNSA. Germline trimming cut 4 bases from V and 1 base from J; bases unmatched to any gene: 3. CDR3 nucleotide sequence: TGTGCCAGCAGCTCGACTAGCTTGAACACCGGGGAGCTGTTTTTT. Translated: CASSSTSLNTGELFF. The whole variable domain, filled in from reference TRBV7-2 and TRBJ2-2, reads GAGVSQSPSNKVTEKGKDVELRCDPISGHTALYWYRQSLGQGLEFLIYFQGNSAPDKSGLPSDRFSAERTGGSVSTLTIQRTQQEDSAVYLCASSSTSLNTGELFFGEGSRLTVL.

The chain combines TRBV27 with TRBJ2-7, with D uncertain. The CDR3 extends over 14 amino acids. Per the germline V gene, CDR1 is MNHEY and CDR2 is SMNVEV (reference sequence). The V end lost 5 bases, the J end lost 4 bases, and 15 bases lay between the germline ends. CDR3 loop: CASSQRYDSYEQYF. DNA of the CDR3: TGTGCCAGCAGTCAACGATATGATTCTTACGAGCAGTACTTC.

The CDR3 DNA follows: TGTGCCAGCAGTCTCATCCCAGGGAAGAACACTGAAGCTTTCTTT. Translation: CASSLIPGKNTEAFF. The genes are TRBV28 and TRBJ1-1; perhaps TRBD1 as D (5 bases). Trimming pared 5 bases from V and 1 base from J, leaving 14 bases between. Germline V gene data show CDR1 as MDHEN and CDR2 as SYDVKM. This CDR3 has 15 amino acids.

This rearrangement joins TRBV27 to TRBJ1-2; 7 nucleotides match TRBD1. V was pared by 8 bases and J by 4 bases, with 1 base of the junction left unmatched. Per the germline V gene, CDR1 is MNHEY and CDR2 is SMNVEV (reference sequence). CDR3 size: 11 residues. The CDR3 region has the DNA TGTGCCAGCGCAGGGGGCTATGGCTACACCTTC. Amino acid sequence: CASAGGYGYTF.

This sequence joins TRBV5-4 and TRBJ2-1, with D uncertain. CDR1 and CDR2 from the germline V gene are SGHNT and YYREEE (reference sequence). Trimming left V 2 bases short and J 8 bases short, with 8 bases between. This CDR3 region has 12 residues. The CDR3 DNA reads TGTGCCAGCAGCTTCCCCCTCGATGAGCAGTTCTTC. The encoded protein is CASSFPLDEQFF.

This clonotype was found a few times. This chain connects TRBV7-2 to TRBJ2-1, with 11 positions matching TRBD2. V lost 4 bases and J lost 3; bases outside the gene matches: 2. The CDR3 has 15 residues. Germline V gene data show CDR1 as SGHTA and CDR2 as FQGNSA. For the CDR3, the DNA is TGTGCCAGCAGCTCCACTAGCGGGAGCTACAATGAGCAGTTCTTC. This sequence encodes CASSSTSGSYNEQFF.

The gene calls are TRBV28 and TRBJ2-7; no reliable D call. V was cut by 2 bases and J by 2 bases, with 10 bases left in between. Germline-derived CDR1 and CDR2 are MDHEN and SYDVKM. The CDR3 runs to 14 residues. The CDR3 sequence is CASSLGSLTYEQYF. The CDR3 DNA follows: TGTGCCAGCAGTTTAGGAAGCTTAACCTACGAGCAGTACTTC. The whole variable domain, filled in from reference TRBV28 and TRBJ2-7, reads DVKVTQSSRYLVKRTGEKVFLECVQDMDHENMFWYRQDPGLGLRLIYFSYDVKMKEKGDIPEGYSVSREKKERFSLILESASTNQTSMYLCASSLGSLTYEQYFGPGTRLTVT.

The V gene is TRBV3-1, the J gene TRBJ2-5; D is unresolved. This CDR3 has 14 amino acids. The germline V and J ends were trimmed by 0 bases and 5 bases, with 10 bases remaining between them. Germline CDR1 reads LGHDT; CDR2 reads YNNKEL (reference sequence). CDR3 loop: CASSQDRSQETQYF. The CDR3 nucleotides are TGTGCCAGCAGCCAAGACCGGAGTCAGGAGACCCAGTACTTC.